A single sample gave rise to the 10 T cell receptor beta chains below, sequenced in a study of OX40 agonist ivuxolimab in advanced cancers. Assay used: immunoSEQ multiplex PCR; TCRdb lists only in-frame clones, some missing. The repertoire holds some 72,000 clones, with under 85% as singletons. Source: CD4+ or CD8+ T cells sorted from blood, taken in a trial of the OX40 agonist ivuxolimab. Receptors were obtained from an adult with an advanced solid tumor such as melanoma, head and neck, liver or kidney cancer.

This clone was detected once. The chain is built from TRBV5-4 and TRBJ2-7; TRBD2 is a possible D gene (5 bases). The CDR3 is made up of 13 amino acids. V lost 4 bases and J 4 bases, leaving 12 bases between the germline ends. Germline loops: CDR1 SGHNT, CDR2 YYREEE (reference sequence). CDR3 amino acids: CASSRWEKYEQYF. The CDR3 bases are TGTGCCAGCAGCCGATGGGAGAAATACGAGCAGTACTTC. The variable domain in full, with the rest retrieved from reference TRBV5-4 and TRBJ2-7, is ETGVTQSPTHLIKTRGQQVTLRCSSQSGHNTVSWYQQALGQGPQFIFQYYREEENGRGNFPPRFSGLQFPNYSSELNVNALELDDSALYLCASSRWEKYEQYFGPGTRLTVT.

This clone was detected once. The rearrangement joins TRBV6-5 to TRBJ2-3, with unresolved D. Germline V gene data show CDR1 as MNHEY and CDR2 as SVGAGI. V was clipped by 5 bases and J by 2 bases, with 11 bases between them. The CDR3 spans 14 residues. In DNA form, the CDR3 reads TGTGCCAGCAGTAGGACGGCTACCACAGATACGCAGTATTTT. Protein: CASSRTATTDTQYF.

The chain has TRBV28 and TRBJ1-6; 10 bases agree with TRBD1. Germline V gene lookup returns CDR1 MDHEN and CDR2 SYDVKM. V was clipped by 3 bases and J by 7 bases; unmatched bases: 9. The CDR3 spans 17 residues. The CDR3 DNA sequence: TGTGCCAGCAGTTTTTTTGGGCGGGGACAGGGGAATTCACCCCTCCACTTT. This sequence encodes CASSFFGRGQGNSPLHF.

The rearrangement links TRBV5-4 to TRBJ2-7, with a weak D call TRBD2 (6 bases). The germline V and J ends were trimmed by 1 base and 0 bases, with 17 bases remaining between them. The CDR3 runs to 17 residues. Germline V lookup: CDR1 SGHNT, CDR2 YYREEE (reference sequence). CDR3 DNA sequence: TGTGCCAGCAGCTTGCCGTCCGGAGGGGTGACCTCCTACGAGCAGTACTTC. Residues: CASSLPSGGVTSYEQYF.

Concerning this clone: Germline is not matched at one junction end, which may reflect a read error. The chain recombines TRBV7-3 with TRBJ1-2; a weak D match, TRBD1 (6 bases). CDR1 and CDR2 from the germline V gene are SGHTA and FQGTGA. CDR3 length: 14 amino acids. In nucleotides, the CDR3 is TGTGCCAGCAGTTTAACAGGGTCGTGGAATGGCTACACCTTC. Encoded protein: CASSLTGSWNGYTF. The full variable domain, completed using reference TRBV7-3 and TRBJ1-2, is GAGVSQTPSNKVTEKGKYVELRCDPISGHTALYWYRQSLGQGPEFLIYFQGTGAADDSGLPNDRFFAVRPEGSVSTLKIQRTERGDSAVYLCASSLTGSWNGYTFGSGTRLTVV.

The genes are TRBV5-6 and TRBJ2-6; no reliable D call. The V end lost 1 base, the J end lost 4 bases, and 9 bases lay between the germline ends. Per germline, CDR1 SGHDT and CDR2 YYEEEE. This CDR3 is 15 amino acids long. The CDR3 DNA reads as TGTGCCAGCAGCTTGTTGGCTTCGGGGGCCAACGTCCTGACTTTC. The encoded protein is CASSLLASGANVLTF.

The chain carries TRBV18 and TRBJ1-6, with a tentative D call TRBD1 (6 bases). Trimming stripped 3 bases from V and 9 bases from J, with 24 bases between. The CDR3 loop spans 18 amino acids. The V gene's germline CDR1 is KGHSH and CDR2 LQKENI. CDR3: CASSPSARLTGSGSPLHF. CDR3 DNA: TGTGCCAGCTCACCTTCCGCGAGACTAACAGGGTCTGGTTCACCCCTCCACTTT.

This clone was counted only a few times. V gene TRBV19 combines with J gene TRBJ1-1; 9 positions match TRBD1. The CDR3 totals 13 residues. Germline V gene data show CDR1 as LNHDA and CDR2 as SQIVND (reference sequence). Losses at the gene ends were 7 bases for V and 6 bases for J; bases not matched to a gene: 6. In nucleotides, the CDR3 is TGTGCCAGTAAGTTACAGGGGGCGTCTGAAGCTTTCTTT. Translating it yields CASKLQGASEAFF.

The rearrangement uses TRBV5-4 and TRBJ2-3; TRBD1 agrees at 10 bases. Trimming removed 1 base from V and 4 bases from J; junction bases left unmatched: 6. In germline, CDR1 is SGHNT, CDR2 YYREEE (reference sequence). The CDR3 has 16 amino acids. The CDR3 sequence is CASSLKTGGVADTQYF. For the CDR3, the DNA is TGTGCCAGCAGCTTGAAGACAGGGGGCGTCGCAGATACGCAGTATTTT.

This clone has just one count. The genes are TRBV20-1 and TRBJ2-5, with unresolved D. The CDR3 contains 10 residues. The V gene lost 6 bases and the J gene lost 4 bases, with 6 bases spanning the gap. Germline CDR1 DFQATT, CDR2 SNEGSKA (reference sequence). The chain's CDR3 is CSAAGETQYF. Here the CDR3 DNA reads TGCAGTGCGGCAGGAGAGACCCAGTACTTC.